The entry below gives a single TCR beta chain sequence along with its context. What it recognizes is unknown. Every TCR library drew on approximately 3,700 ng of total RNA. Using the 5' RACE reads, TCRdb records one entry per CDR3 protein without DNA. Its table records around 230,000 distinct CDR3 sequences. Each donor supplied about 2.5 ml of blood. This CDR3 comprises 12 residues. CDR1 KGHDR and CDR2 SFDVKD come from the germline V gene. The record originates from a study of monozygotic twins with inflammatory bowel disease. Findings and caveats of the study: With others, IBD patients shared fewer clonotypes than healthy twins did, especially with disease activity. Background noise in patient repertoires may stem from differing immunosuppressive treatments.

The receptor's source is a human donor with ulcerative colitis or Crohn's disease, or a healthy co-twin of an affected twin (not recorded which). Sequencing was performed on blood. The J gene is TRBJ2-1, the V gene TRBV24-1. The CDR3 reads CATRDQYNEQFF.